This T cell receptor (beta chain) is drawn from a study of blood T cell repertoires in COVID-19. The CDR3 spans 8 residues. Original methodology: It was from reference gene primer amplification that nucleated cell counts were estimated. TCRdb's copy holds only in-frame clones and misses some; the assay was immunoSEQ multiplex PCR. V, J and clone size were drawn from that table, and D and trimming were deduced from the DNA. The table lists approximately 280,000 clones, around 84% of them singletons. As for this clone: Its ends do not fully match the called genes, so a read error is possible.

The source of this sequence is a human donor with COVID-19, enrolled during active disease. The donor label of this sample is uncertain. V is TRBV12-3 or TRBV12-4 and J is TRBJ1-3; D is uncertain. What was sequenced was peripheral blood. The CDR3, as DNA: TGTGCCAGCAGTCCCGAGGATTTT. Encoded protein: CASSPEDF.